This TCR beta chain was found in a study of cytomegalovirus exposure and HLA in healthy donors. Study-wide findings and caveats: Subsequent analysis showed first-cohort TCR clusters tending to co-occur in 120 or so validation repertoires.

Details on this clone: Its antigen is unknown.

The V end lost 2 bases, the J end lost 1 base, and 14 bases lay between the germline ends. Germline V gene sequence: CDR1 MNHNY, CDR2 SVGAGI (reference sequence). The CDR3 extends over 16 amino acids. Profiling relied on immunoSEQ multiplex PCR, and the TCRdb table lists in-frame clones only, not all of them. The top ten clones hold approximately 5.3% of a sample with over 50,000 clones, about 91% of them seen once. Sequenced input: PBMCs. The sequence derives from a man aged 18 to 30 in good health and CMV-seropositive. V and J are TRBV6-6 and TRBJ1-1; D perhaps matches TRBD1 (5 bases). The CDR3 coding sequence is TGTGCCAGCAGTTACCGGCAGGGAAGGAGGAACACTGAAGCTTTCTTT. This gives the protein CASSYRQGRRNTEAFF.